A selection of T cell receptor beta chains follows, all from one sample in a study of identical twins. In TCRdb, the 5' RACE reads were re-called with MiXCR into one record per CDR3 protein. Of under 400,000 distinct CDR3 sequences listed, 9% to 10% are singletons. The sample taken for sequencing was naive T cells sorted from blood. The receptor set was obtained from a woman aged 50 to 60 in good health. Each CDR3 is given with its conserved first and last residue. Each record gives: V gene, D gene, J gene, clone size, CDR3 DNA, CDR3 protein. D genes are given only for firm matches. The size of a clone is reported for some rows only, either as once, few or many, or as a class for expanded clones.

TRBV12-3/TRBV12-4	TRBD1	TRBJ1-2	few	TGTGCCGGGGACAGTGGATATGGCTACACCTTC	CAGDSGYGYTF
TRBV29-1	.	TRBJ2-2	many	TGCAGCGTGGGACTGGGGAACACCGGGGAGCTGTTTTTT	CSVGLGNTGELFF
TRBV10-3	.	TRBJ1-2	few	TGTGCCATCAGGGGGACTCCCCGGGGCTATGGCTACACCTTC	CAIRGTPRGYGYTF
TRBV10-3	TRBD2	TRBJ2-1	.	TGTGCCATCAGTTCTCCGGGACTAGCGGGAGATTCCTCCTACAATGAGCAGTTCTTC	CAISSPGLAGDSSYNEQFF
TRBV10-3	TRBD1	TRBJ2-7	many	TGTGCCATCAGTGACATAGTGGGGACAGGGAGCCACGAGCAGTACTTC	CAISDIVGTGSHEQYF
TRBV6-6	.	TRBJ2-3	few	TGTGCCAGCAGCCAAGCCCGAGATACGCAGTATTTT	CASSQARDTQYF
TRBV3-1	.	TRBJ2-1	.	TGTGCCAGCAGCCAGGGGTCGATATTGACCCTCTACAATGAGCAGTTCTTC	CASSQGSILTLYNEQFF
TRBV5-1	.	TRBJ2-6	few	TGCGCCAGCAGCTTGGCCGGGAGCTCTGGGGCCAACGTCCTGACTTTC	CASSLAGSSGANVLTF
TRBV12-3/TRBV12-4	.	TRBJ2-3	many	TGTGCCAGCAACCAAGTAGATACGCAGTATTTT	CASNQVDTQYF
TRBV29-1	.	TRBJ2-3	few	TGCAGCGCCCGAGGCAGGGGCAGAGATACGCAGTATTTT	CSARGRGRDTQYF
TRBV7-2	TRBD2	TRBJ2-1	many	TGTGCCAGCAGCTTAGTTCGGGAGGGGTACAATGAGCAGTTCTTC	CASSLVREGYNEQFF
TRBV24-1	.	TRBJ2-1	many	TGTGCCACCAGTGGCCTGGAAGGAAGGAATGAGCAGTTCTTC	CATSGLEGRNEQFF
TRBV5-1	TRBD2	TRBJ2-1	many	TGCGCCAGCAGCTTGGTCACTAGCGGGGACACCTCCACGCAGTTCTTC	CASSLVTSGDTSTQFF
TRBV21-1	.	TRBJ2-3	.	TGTGCCAGCAGCCCTAACCAACTAGAATGCACAGATACGCAGTATTTT	CASSPNQLECTDTQYF
TRBV5-5	.	TRBJ2-7	.	TGTGCCAGCAGCTCAAACGATTATTCTACCTACGAGCAGTACTTC	CASSSNDYSTYEQYF
TRBV5-1	.	TRBJ1-1	.	TGCGCCAGCAGCTTGGAGGTATGGACTGAAGCTTTCTTT	CASSLEVWTEAFF
TRBV29-1	.	TRBJ1-1	many	TGCAGCGTTGTGGGGATTGAAGCTTTCTTT	CSVVGIEAFF
TRBV5-1	.	TRBJ2-1	many	TGCGCCAGCAGCTTGGAGCGGCTACCACGGGATGAGCAGTTCTTC	CASSLERLPRDEQFF